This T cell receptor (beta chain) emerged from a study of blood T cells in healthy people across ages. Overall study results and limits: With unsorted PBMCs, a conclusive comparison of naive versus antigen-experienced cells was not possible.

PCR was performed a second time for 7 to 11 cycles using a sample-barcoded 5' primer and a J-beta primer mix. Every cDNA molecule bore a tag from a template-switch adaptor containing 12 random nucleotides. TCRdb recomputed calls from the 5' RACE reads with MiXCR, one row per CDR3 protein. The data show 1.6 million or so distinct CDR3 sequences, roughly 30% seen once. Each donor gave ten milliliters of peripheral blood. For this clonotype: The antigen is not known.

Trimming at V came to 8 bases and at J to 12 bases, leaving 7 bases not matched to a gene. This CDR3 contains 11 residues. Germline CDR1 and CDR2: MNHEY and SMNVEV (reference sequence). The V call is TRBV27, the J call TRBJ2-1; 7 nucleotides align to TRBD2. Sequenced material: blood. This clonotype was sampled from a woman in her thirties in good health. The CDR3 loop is CASGRVYGQFF. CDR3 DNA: TGTGCCAGCGGGAGGGTATATGGGCAGTTCTTC.